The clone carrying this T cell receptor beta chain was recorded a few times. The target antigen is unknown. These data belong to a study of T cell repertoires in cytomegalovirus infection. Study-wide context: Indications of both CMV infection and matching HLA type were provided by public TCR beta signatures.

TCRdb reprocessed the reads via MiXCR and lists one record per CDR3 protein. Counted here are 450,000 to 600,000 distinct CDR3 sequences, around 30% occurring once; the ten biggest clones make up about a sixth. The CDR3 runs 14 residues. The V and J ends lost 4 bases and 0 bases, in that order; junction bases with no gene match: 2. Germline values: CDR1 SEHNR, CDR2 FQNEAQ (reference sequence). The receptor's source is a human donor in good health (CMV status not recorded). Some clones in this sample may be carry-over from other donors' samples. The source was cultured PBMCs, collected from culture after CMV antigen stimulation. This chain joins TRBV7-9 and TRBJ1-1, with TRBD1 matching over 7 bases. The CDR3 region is CASSWDSLNTEAFF. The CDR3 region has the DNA TGTGCCAGCAGCTGGGACAGTTTGAACACTGAAGCTTTCTTT. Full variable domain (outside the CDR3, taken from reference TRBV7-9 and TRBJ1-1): DTGVSQNPRHKITKRGQNVTFRCDPISEHNRLYWYRQTLGQGPEFLTYFQNEAQLEKSRLLSDRFSAERPKGSFSTLEIQRTEQGDSAMYLCASSWDSLNTEAFFGQGTRLTVV.